In its sample, the clone carrying this T cell receptor beta chain was seen a few times. In the source study's methods: Amplification from reference gene primers served as the basis for estimated nucleated cell counts. The table came from immunoSEQ multiplex PCR; TCRdb's copy has only in-frame clones and leaves some out. V and J calls and clone size are as listed in that table; D and trimming were resolved from the DNA. Counted here are 55,000 to 90,000 clones, more than 75% occurring once; the ten biggest clones make up 0.83%. The sample comes from a study of blood T cell repertoires in COVID-19. Study as a whole: Researchers got acute and convalescent COVID-19 samples from the United States, Italy and Spain. Nucleic acid was either cDNA or gDNA, and it came from T cells, B-cell-depleted T cells, or PBMCs.

CDR3 length: 13 amino acids. Trimming stripped 3 bases from V and 12 bases from J, with 20 bases between. From germline, CDR1 is GTSNPN and CDR2 SVGIG (reference sequence). What was sequenced was peripheral blood. The rearrangement uses TRBV30 and TRBJ1-2, with TRBD1 as a possible D gene (6 bases). The receptor was isolated from a woman between 65 and 79 years old with acute or convalescent COVID-19. The CDR3 DNA reads TGTGCCTGGAGCTTTAATGTGGACAGCTCTCACACCTTC. It codes for CAWSFNVDSSHTF.